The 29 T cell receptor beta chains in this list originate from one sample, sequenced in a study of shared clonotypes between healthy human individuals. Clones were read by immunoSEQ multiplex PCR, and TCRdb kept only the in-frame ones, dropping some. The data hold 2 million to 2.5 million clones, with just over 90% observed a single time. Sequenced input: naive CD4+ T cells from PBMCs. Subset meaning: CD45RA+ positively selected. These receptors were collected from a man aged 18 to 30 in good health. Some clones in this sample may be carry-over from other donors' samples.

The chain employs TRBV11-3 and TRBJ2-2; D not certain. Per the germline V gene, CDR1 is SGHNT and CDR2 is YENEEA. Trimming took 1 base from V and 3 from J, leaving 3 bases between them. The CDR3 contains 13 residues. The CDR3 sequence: CASSLVDTGELFF. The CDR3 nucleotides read TGTGCCAGCAGCTTAGTCGACACCGGGGAGCTGTTTTTT. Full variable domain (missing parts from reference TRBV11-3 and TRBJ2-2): EAGVVQSPRYKIIEKKQPVAFWCNPISGHNTLYWYLQNLGQGPELLIRYENEEAVDDSQLPKDRFSAERLKGVDSTLKIQPAELGDSAVYLCASSLVDTGELFFGEGSRLTVL.

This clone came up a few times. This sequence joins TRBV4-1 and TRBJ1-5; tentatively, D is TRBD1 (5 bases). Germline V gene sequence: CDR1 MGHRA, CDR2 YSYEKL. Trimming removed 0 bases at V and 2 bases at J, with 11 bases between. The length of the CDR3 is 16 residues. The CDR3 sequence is CASSQEGGFGNQPQHF. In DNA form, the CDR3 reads TGCGCCAGCAGCCAAGAGGGGGGTTTCGGCAATCAGCCCCAGCATTTT.

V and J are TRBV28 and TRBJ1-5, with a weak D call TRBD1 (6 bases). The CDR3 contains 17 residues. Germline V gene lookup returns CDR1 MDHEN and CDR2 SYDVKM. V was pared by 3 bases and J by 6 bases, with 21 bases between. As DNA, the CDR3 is TGTGCCAGCAGTTTTTTTACGGGGGCGAGGGCTGGTCAGCCCCAGCATTTT. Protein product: CASSFFTGARAGQPQHF.

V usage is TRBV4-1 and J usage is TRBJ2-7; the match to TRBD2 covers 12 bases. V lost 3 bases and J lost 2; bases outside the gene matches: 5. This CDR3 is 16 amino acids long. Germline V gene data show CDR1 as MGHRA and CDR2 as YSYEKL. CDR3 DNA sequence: TGCGCCAGCAGCCACACCCTAGCGGGAGGGCCCTACGAGCAGTACTTC. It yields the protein CASSHTLAGGPYEQYF.

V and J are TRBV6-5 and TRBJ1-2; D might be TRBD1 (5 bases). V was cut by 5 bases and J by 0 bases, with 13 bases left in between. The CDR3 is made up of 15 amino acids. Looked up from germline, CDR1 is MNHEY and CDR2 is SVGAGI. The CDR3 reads CASSTRQPPNYGYTF. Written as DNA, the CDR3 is TGTGCCAGCAGTACTCGACAGCCGCCTAACTATGGCTACACCTTC.

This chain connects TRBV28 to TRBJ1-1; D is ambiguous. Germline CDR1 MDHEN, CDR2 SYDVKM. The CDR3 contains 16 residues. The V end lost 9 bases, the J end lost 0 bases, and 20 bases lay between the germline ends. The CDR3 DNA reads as TGTGCCAGTATCGGACGGAGTCCGGGGTTGAACACTGAAGCTTTCTTT. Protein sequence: CASIGRSPGLNTEAFF.

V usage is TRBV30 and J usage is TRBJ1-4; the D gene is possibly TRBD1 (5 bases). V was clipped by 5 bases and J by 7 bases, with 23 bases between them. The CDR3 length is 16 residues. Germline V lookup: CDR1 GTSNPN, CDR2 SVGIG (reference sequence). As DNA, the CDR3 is TGTGCCTGGGGCCCGCGGGACGGCAGCCAGTTTGAAAAACTGTTTTTT. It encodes CAWGPRDGSQFEKLFF.

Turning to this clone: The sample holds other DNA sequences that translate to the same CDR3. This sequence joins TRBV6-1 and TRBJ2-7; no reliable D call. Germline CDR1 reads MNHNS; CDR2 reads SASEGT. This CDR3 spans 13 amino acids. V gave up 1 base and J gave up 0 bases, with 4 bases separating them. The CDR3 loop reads CASSEGSSYEQYF. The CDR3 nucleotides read TGTGCCAGCAGTGAAGGCAGCTCCTACGAGCAGTACTTC.

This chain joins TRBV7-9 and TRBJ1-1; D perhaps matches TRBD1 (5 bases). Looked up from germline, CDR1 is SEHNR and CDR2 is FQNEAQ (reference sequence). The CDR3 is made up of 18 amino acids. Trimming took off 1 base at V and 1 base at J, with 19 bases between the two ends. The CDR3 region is CASSLGAPGQGQNTEAFF. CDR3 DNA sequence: TGTGCCAGCAGCTTAGGAGCCCCCGGACAAGGCCAGAACACTGAAGCTTTCTTT.

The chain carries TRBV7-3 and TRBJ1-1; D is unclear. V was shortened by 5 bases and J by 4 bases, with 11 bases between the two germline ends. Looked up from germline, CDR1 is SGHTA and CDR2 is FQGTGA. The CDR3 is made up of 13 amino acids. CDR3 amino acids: CASSPSPGTEAFF. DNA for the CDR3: TGTGCCAGCAGCCCCTCACCGGGCACTGAAGCTTTCTTT. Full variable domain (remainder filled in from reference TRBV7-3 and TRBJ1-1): GAGVSQTPSNKVTEKGKYVELRCDPISGHTALYWYRQSLGQGPEFLIYFQGTGAADDSGLPNDRFFAVRPEGSVSTLKIQRTERGDSAVYLCASSPSPGTEAFFGQGTRLTVV.

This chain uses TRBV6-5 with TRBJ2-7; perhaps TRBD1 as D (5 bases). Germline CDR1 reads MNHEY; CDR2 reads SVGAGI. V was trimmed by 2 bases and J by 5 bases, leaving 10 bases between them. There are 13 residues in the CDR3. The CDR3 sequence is CASSYTGGHEQYF. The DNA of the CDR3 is TGTGCCAGCAGTTACACAGGTGGGCACGAGCAGTACTTC.

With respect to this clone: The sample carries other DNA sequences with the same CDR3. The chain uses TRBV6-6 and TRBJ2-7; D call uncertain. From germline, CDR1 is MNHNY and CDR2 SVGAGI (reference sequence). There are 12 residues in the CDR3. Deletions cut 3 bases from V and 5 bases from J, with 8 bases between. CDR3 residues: CASSYRRDEQYF. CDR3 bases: TGTGCCAGCAGTTATCGAAGGGACGAGCAGTACTTC.

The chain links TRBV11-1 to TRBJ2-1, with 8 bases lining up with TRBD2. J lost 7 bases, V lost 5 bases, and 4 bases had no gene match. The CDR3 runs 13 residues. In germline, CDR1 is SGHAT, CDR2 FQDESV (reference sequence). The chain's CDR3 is CASSPGLANEQFF. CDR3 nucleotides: TGTGCCAGCAGCCCCGGACTAGCAAATGAGCAGTTCTTC.

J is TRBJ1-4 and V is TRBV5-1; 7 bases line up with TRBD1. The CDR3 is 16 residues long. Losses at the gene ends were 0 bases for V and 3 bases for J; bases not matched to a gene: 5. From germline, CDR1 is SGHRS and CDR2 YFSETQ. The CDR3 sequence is CASSLARQGSNEKLFF. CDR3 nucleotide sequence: TGCGCCAGCAGCTTGGCAAGACAGGGTTCTAATGAAAAACTGTTTTTT.

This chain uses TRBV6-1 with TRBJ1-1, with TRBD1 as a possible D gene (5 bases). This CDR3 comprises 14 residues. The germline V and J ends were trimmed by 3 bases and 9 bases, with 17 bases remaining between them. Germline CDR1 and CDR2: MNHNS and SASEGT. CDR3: CASSDPGTQIKAFF. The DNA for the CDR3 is TGTGCCAGCAGTGACCCCGGGACCCAAATTAAAGCTTTCTTT.

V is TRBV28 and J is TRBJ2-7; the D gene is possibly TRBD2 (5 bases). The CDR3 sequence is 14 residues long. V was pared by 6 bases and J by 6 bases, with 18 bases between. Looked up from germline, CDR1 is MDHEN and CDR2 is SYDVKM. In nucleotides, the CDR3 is TGTGCCAGCAGCTATTATCTAGCATCCCCCGAGCAGTACTTC. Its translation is CASSYYLASPEQYF.

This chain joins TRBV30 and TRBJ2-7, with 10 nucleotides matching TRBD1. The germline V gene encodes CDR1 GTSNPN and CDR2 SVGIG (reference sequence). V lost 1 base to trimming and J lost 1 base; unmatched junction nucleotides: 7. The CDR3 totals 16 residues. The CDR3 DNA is TGTGCCTGGAGTGGACAGGGGGCCTGGTCTTCCTACGAGCAGTACTTC. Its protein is CAWSGQGAWSSYEQYF.

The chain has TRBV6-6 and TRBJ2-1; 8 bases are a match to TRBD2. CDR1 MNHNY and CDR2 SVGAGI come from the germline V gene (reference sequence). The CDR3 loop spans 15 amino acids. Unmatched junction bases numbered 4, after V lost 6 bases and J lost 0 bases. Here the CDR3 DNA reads TGTGCCAGCAGATATACTAGCGGCTCCTACAATGAGCAGTTCTTC. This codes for CASRYTSGSYNEQFF.

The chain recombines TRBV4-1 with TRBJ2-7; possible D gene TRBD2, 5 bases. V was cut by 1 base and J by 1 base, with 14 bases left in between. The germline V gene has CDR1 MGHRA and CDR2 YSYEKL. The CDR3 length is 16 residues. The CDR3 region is CASSQGHSGASYEQYF. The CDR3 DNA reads TGCGCCAGCAGCCAAGGTCACAGCGGAGCGTCCTACGAGCAGTACTTC.

The CDR3 nucleotides are TGTGCCATCAGTGCTGGTAATAGCAATCAGCCCCAGCATTTT. This gives the protein CAISAGNSNQPQHF. The rearrangement joins TRBV10-3 to TRBJ1-5; D is ambiguous. Germline loops: CDR1 ENHRY, CDR2 SYGVKD. Trimming took 4 bases from V and 0 from J, leaving 7 bases between them. CDR3 size: 14 residues.

CDR3 amino acids: CASSIRGLAGGPSYEQYF. The CDR3 region has the DNA TGTGCCAGTAGTATCCGGGGACTAGCGGGAGGGCCATCCTACGAGCAGTACTTC. The chain joins TRBV19 to TRBJ2-7; 16 bases are a match to TRBD2. Germline V lookup: CDR1 LNHDA, CDR2 SQIVND (reference sequence). Trimming removed 3 bases from V and 1 base from J; junction bases left unmatched: 6. The CDR3 sequence is 18 residues long.

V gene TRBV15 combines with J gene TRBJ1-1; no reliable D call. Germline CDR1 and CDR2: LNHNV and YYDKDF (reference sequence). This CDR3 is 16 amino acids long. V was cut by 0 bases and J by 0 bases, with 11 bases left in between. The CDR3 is CATSRDLWGLNTEAFF. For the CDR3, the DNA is TGTGCCACCAGCAGAGATTTGTGGGGTCTGAACACTGAAGCTTTCTTT.

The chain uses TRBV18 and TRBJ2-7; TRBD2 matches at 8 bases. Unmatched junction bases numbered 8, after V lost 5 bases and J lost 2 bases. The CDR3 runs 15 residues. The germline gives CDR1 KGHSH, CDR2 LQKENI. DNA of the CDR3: TGTGCCAGCTCAACCGGGGGACTAGGGACCTACGAGCAGTACTTC. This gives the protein CASSTGGLGTYEQYF.

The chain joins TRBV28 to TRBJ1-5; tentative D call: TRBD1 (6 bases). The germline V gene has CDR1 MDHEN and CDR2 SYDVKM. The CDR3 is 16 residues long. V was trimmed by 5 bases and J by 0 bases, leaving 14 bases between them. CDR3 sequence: CASSIGQRHSNQPQHF. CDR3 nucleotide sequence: TGTGCCAGCAGTATCGGACAGCGACATAGCAATCAGCCCCAGCATTTT.

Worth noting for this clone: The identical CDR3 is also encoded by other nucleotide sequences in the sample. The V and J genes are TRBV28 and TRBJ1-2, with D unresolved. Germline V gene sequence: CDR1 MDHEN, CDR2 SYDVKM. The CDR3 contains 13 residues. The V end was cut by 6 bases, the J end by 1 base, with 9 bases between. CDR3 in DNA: TGTGCCAGCAGCAGCACAGATAACTATGGCTACACCTTC. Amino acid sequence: CASSSTDNYGYTF.

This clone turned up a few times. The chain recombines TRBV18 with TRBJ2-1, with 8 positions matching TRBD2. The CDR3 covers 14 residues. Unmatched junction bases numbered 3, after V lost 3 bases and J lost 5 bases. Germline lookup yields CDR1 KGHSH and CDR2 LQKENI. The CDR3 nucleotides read TGTGCCAGCTCACCGCTAGCGGGCCACAATGAGCAGTTCTTC. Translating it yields CASSPLAGHNEQFF.

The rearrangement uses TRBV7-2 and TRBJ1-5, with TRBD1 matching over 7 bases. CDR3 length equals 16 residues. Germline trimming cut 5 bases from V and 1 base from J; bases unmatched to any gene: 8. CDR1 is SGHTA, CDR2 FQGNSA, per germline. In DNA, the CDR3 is TGTGCCAGCAGCCCCTACCTGACAGGGAGCAATCAGCCCCAGCATTTT. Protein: CASSPYLTGSNQPQHF.

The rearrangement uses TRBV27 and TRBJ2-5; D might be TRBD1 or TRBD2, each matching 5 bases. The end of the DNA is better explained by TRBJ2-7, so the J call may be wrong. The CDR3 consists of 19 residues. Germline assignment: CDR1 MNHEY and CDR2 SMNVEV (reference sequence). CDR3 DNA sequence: TGTGCCAGCAGTTTAAGAGGTTCAGGGCGGGCCTTGAGCTCCTACGAGCAGTACTTC. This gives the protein CASSLRGSGRALSSYEQYF.

CDR3: CSVERTSGGEQYF. CDR3 coding DNA: TGCAGCGTTGAGCGGACTAGCGGGGGGGAGCAGTACTTC. V usage is TRBV29-1 and J usage is TRBJ2-7; 14 bases are a match to TRBD2. With 3 bases clipped from V and 7 bases from J, the junction kept 2 bases outside the gene matches. Germline V gene data show CDR1 as SQVTM and CDR2 as ANQGSEA. The CDR3 has 13 residues.